Below are 32 T cell receptor beta chains sequenced from a single sample in a study of shared clonotypes between healthy human individuals. Assay: immunoSEQ multiplex PCR; the TCRdb copy retains only in-frame clones and omits some. The data show approximately 840,000 clones, with about 96% seen just once and less than 0.25% held by the top ten. Terminally differentiated effector memory CD45RA+ cells were left out of the naive CD8 fraction, which was CD45RO-negative and positively selected for CCR7. The sample taken for sequencing was naive CD8+ T cells sorted from blood. The receptors come from a young man in good health.

The CDR3 is CASSLIPSGDNEQFF. CDR3 sequence (DNA): TGTGCCAGCAGTTTAATACCTAGCGGGGACAATGAGCAGTTCTTC. V gene TRBV27 combines with J gene TRBJ2-1, with 9 bases aligning to TRBD2. Germline values: CDR1 MNHEY, CDR2 SMNVEV (reference sequence). The CDR3 spans 15 residues. The trim removed 2 bases at V and 5 bases at J, leaving 4 bases unmatched.

For this clone: In the same sample, other DNA sequences code for this CDR3. The chain is built from TRBV28 and TRBJ2-7; TRBD1 might be the D (5 bases). The germline V gene has CDR1 MDHEN and CDR2 SYDVKM. The V end lost 2 bases, the J end lost 4 bases, and 9 bases lay between the germline ends. CDR3 size: 13 residues. The CDR3 loop reads CASSLLQGYEQYF. CDR3 DNA: TGTGCCAGCAGTTTACTTCAGGGATACGAGCAGTACTTC.

J is TRBJ1-4 and V is TRBV7-9; D might be TRBD1 (6 bases). The V end was cut by 5 bases, the J end by 4 bases, with 11 bases between. This CDR3 has 14 amino acids. Germline V CDR1 and CDR2: SEHNR, FQNEAQ (reference sequence). This CDR3 reads CASSPRQDNEKLFF. In DNA form, the CDR3 reads TGTGCCAGCAGCCCAAGACAGGATAATGAAAAACTGTTTTTT.

This chain uses TRBV7-9 with TRBJ2-7; D possibly matches TRBD1 or TRBD2 (5 bases each). The CDR3 is 12 residues long. V lost 5 bases and J lost 6, with 11 bases in between. Germline-derived CDR1 and CDR2 are SEHNR and FQNEAQ (reference sequence). CDR3 coding DNA: TGTGCCAGCAGCCGGACGGGGCTCGAGCAGTACTTC. Translation: CASSRTGLEQYF.

V usage is TRBV7-8 and J usage is TRBJ1-1; 9 positions match TRBD1. The length of the CDR3 is 14 residues. V was pared by 4 bases and J by 2 bases, with 2 bases of the junction left unmatched. Germline CDR1 is SGHVS and CDR2 is FQNEAQ. The CDR3 DNA reads as TGTGCCAGCAGCTATACAGGGGGCAACACTGAAGCTTTCTTT. Translation: CASSYTGGNTEAFF.

In the case of this clone: Other DNA variants within this sample encode the same CDR3. V gene TRBV9 combines with J gene TRBJ2-7; the match to TRBD1 covers 7 bases. The J segment lost 3 bases and the V segment lost 0 bases, leaving 3 bases of the junction unmatched. Germline values: CDR1 SGDLS, CDR2 YYNGEE. The CDR3 is 14 residues long. CDR3 DNA: TGTGCCAGCAGCGTAGAGGCAGGGGGCTACGAGCAGTACTTC. Translation gives CASSVEAGGYEQYF.

The J gene is TRBJ1-1, the V gene TRBV9, with a possible D match to TRBD1 (5 bases). V lost 4 bases and J lost 6, with 13 bases in between. Germline lookup yields CDR1 SGDLS and CDR2 YYNGEE. The CDR3 is 13 residues long. CDR3 bases: TGTGCCAGCAGCCCCCGGGGGGGGGCTGAAGCTTTCTTT. This codes for CASSPRGGAEAFF. Looking up the rest from reference TRBV9 and TRBJ1-1 gives the full variable domain: DSGVTQTPKHLITATGQRVTLRCSPRSGDLSVYWYQQSLDQGLQFLIQYYNGEERAKGNILERFSAQQFPDLHSELNLSSLELGDSALYFCASSPRGGAEAFFGQGTRLTVV.

The chain combines TRBV19 with TRBJ2-5, with D possibly TRBD1 on 5 matching bases. The CDR3 covers 15 residues. V gave up 5 bases and J gave up 4 bases, with 17 bases separating them. Germline V gene lookup returns CDR1 LNHDA and CDR2 SQIVND (reference sequence). This CDR3 is CASSQGAESPETQYF. The DNA of the CDR3 is TGTGCCAGTAGTCAAGGGGCAGAGAGCCCAGAGACCCAGTACTTC.

The CDR3 sequence: CASSLGTGGTGELFF. DNA of the CDR3: TGTGCCAGCAGTTTAGGGACAGGGGGCACCGGGGAGCTGTTTTTT. V is TRBV27 and J is TRBJ2-2, with TRBD1 matching 11 bases. The length of the CDR3 is 15 residues. Germline lookup yields CDR1 MNHEY and CDR2 SMNVEV (reference sequence). With 2 bases clipped from V and 4 bases from J, the junction kept 0 bases outside the gene matches.

A single count supports this clone. The V gene is TRBV5-5, the J gene TRBJ2-2; D is unclear. The V gene's germline CDR1 is SGHKS and CDR2 YYEKEE (reference sequence). Trimming left V 5 bases short and J 0 bases short, with 14 bases between. CDR3 size: 16 residues. The CDR3 bases are TGTGCCAGCAGTACCGAGGCGGCAGCGAACACCGGGGAGCTGTTTTTT. The encoded protein is CASSTEAAANTGELFF. The complete variable domain, with remaining parts taken from reference TRBV5-5 and TRBJ2-2, reads DAGVTQSPTHLIKTRGQQVTLRCSPISGHKSVSWYQQVLGQGPQFIFQYYEKEERGRGNFPDRFSARQFPNYSSELNVNALLLGDSALYLCASSTEAAANTGELFFGEGSRLTVL.

V is TRBV11-2 and J is TRBJ2-5, with 8 bases fitting TRBD2. V trimming: 6 bases; J trimming: 0 bases; junction bases outside the gene matches: 9. The CDR3 is 16 amino acids. In germline, CDR1 is SGHAT, CDR2 FQNNGV. CDR3 sequence reads: CASRPTSGSYQETQYF. In nucleotides, the CDR3 is TGTGCCAGCAGACCAACTAGCGGATCATACCAAGAGACCCAGTACTTC.

This rearrangement joins TRBV13 to TRBJ2-7; the match to TRBD2 covers 13 bases. There are 16 residues in the CDR3. The germline CDR1 and CDR2 sequences are PRHDT and FYEKMQ (reference sequence). V shed 4 bases, J shed 5 bases, and the junction held 8 bases outside the gene matches. For the CDR3, the DNA is TGTGCCAGCAGCTCCCAAGGACTAGCGGGAGAACACGAGCAGTACTTC. Protein sequence: CASSSQGLAGEHEQYF.

This clone was observed once. J is TRBJ2-1 and V is TRBV4-1; D ambiguous. V lost 0 bases, J lost 4 bases, and 16 bases lay in between. CDR1 MGHRA and CDR2 YSYEKL come from the germline V gene. The CDR3 spans 17 residues. The DNA for the CDR3 is TGCGCCAGCAGCCAAGATTGGTCGGCTAGACCGTACAATGAGCAGTTCTTC. It yields the protein CASSQDWSARPYNEQFF.

Concerning this clone: Other DNA sequences from this sample encode an identical CDR3 as well. The gene calls are TRBV9 and TRBJ2-2; maybe TRBD1 (6 bases). V was trimmed by 3 bases and J by 11 bases, leaving 11 bases between them. CDR3 length equals 12 residues. Germline V gives CDR1 SGDLS, CDR2 YYNGEE. The CDR3 sequence is CASSDRQAELFF. The CDR3, as DNA: TGTGCCAGCAGCGACCGACAGGCCGAGCTGTTTTTT.

This chain connects TRBV13 to TRBJ2-5; possibly TRBD1 for D (6 bases). The CDR3 consists of 13 residues. Germline V gives CDR1 PRHDT, CDR2 FYEKMQ (reference sequence). V lost 2 bases, J lost 9 bases, and 13 bases lay in between. The CDR3 sequence is CASSLQGGSPQYF. The CDR3 DNA is TGTGCCAGCAGCTTACAAGGGGGAAGTCCCCAGTACTTC. Supplemented by reference TRBV13 and TRBJ2-5, the full variable domain reads AAGVIQSPRHLIKEKRETATLKCYPIPRHDTVYWYQQGPGQDPQFLISFYEKMQSDKGSIPDRFSAQQFSDYHSELNMSSLELGDSALYFCASSLQGGSPQYFGPGTRLLVL.

This clone was counted once. The J gene is TRBJ1-2, the V gene TRBV4-3; the match to TRBD1 covers 7 bases. The V gene end was trimmed by 0 bases and the J gene end by 8 bases; junction bases not matched to a gene: 9. The CDR3 totals 15 residues. Germline V gene data show CDR1 as LGHNA and CDR2 as YSLEER. CDR3 coding DNA: TGCGCCAGCAGCCAAGAAGGGGAGGGGGCGCGAGGCTACACCTTC. Translated, it gives CASSQEGEGARGYTF.

The genes are TRBV2 and TRBJ2-2; 8 bases are a match to TRBD1. This CDR3 has 15 residues. Per germline, CDR1 SNHLY and CDR2 FYNNEI. Losses at the gene ends were 6 bases for V and 5 bases for J; bases not matched to a gene: 8. DNA of the CDR3: TGTGCCAGCAGCGCGCCGACAGGGGAGACCGGGGAGCTGTTTTTT. Its translation is CASSAPTGETGELFF.

The chain uses TRBV5-6 and TRBJ2-5; the D gene is possibly TRBD2 (5 bases). This CDR3 spans 14 amino acids. Trimming removed 4 bases from V and 1 base from J, with 11 bases in between. Germline assignment: CDR1 SGHDT and CDR2 YYEEEE. The CDR3 DNA sequence: TGTGCCAGCAGCCCCCCGGCGGGCCAAGAGACCCAGTACTTC. It is translated as CASSPPAGQETQYF.

This chain joins TRBV7-9 and TRBJ2-3, with D unresolved. Trimming removed 5 bases at V and 4 bases at J, with 16 bases between. Germline V gives CDR1 SEHNR, CDR2 FQNEAQ (reference sequence). This CDR3 is 15 amino acids long. CDR3 residues: CASSPLWRPADTQYF. The CDR3 region has the DNA TGTGCCAGCAGCCCTCTGTGGCGTCCGGCAGATACGCAGTATTTT.

V gene TRBV7-9 combines with J gene TRBJ2-1; D gene unclear. Per the germline V gene, CDR1 is SEHNR and CDR2 is FQNEAQ (reference sequence). The CDR3 length is 13 residues. With 11 bases removed from V and 5 bases from J, the gap between germline ends came to 16 bases. In DNA, the CDR3 is TGTGCCGTTAGGAGAGGCGGAAACAATGAGCAGTTCTTC. It codes for CAVRRGGNNEQFF.

This clone showed up just once. The rearrangement uses TRBV27 and TRBJ2-1, with 9 bases that match TRBD2. CDR1 is MNHEY, CDR2 SMNVEV, per germline (reference sequence). Losses at the gene ends were 3 bases for V and 4 bases for J; bases not matched to a gene: 4. The CDR3 contains 15 residues. Here the CDR3 DNA reads TGTGCCAGCAGTTTGGGGACTAGCACGTACAATGAGCAGTTCTTC. Translation: CASSLGTSTYNEQFF.

This clone has only one observation. V gene TRBV29-1 combines with J gene TRBJ2-7, with D possibly TRBD1 on 5 matching bases. The CDR3 totals 13 residues. Germline V gene sequence: CDR1 SQVTM, CDR2 ANQGSEA. V lost 5 bases, J lost 0 bases, and 11 bases lay in between. The CDR3 coding sequence is TGCAGCGTTTTGACAGAGAGCTCCTACGAGCAGTACTTC. Translating it yields CSVLTESSYEQYF.

This clone occurred a few times. This sequence joins TRBV7-9 and TRBJ2-7; a weak D match, TRBD1 (5 bases). Trimming pared 8 bases from V and 4 bases from J, leaving 9 bases between. Germline CDR1 is SEHNR and CDR2 is FQNEAQ (reference sequence). The CDR3 loop spans 11 amino acids. The CDR3 region is CASAKGYEQYF. Here the CDR3 DNA reads TGTGCCAGCGCCAAGGGGTACGAGCAGTACTTC. The whole variable domain, remainder taken from reference TRBV7-9 and TRBJ2-7, is DTGVSQNPRHKITKRGQNVTFRCDPISEHNRLYWYRQTLGQGPEFLTYFQNEAQLEKSRLLSDRFSAERPKGSFSTLEIQRTEQGDSAMYLCASAKGYEQYFGPGTRLTVT.

The J gene is TRBJ1-1, the V gene TRBV25-1, with a weak D call TRBD1 (5 bases). V was shortened by 1 base and J by 1 base, with 10 bases between the two germline ends. Germline V lookup: CDR1 MGHDK, CDR2 SYGVNS. This CDR3 is 15 amino acids long. The CDR3 DNA sequence: TGTGCCAGCAGTGAATGGGGCAGGCAGAACACTGAAGCTTTCTTT. Its protein product is CASSEWGRQNTEAFF.

CDR3: CASSREGNQPQHF. In DNA, the CDR3 is TGTGCCAGCAGCCGGGAGGGGAATCAGCCCCAGCATTTT. J is TRBJ1-5 and V is TRBV9, with D possibly being TRBD1 (5 bases). Germline V gene sequence: CDR1 SGDLS, CDR2 YYNGEE. Trimming cost V 4 bases and J 4 bases, with 9 bases left between them. The CDR3 has 13 amino acids.

This clone showed up just once. This sequence joins TRBV4-3 and TRBJ2-7; D may be TRBD1 (5 bases). Trimming pared 6 bases from V and 9 bases from J, leaving 18 bases between. The length of the CDR3 is 13 residues. Germline CDR1 is LGHNA and CDR2 is YSLEER. The CDR3 DNA reads TGCGCCAGCAGTCAGGGATACTACGAGCGGCAGTACTTC. Its translation is CASSQGYYERQYF.

The V gene is TRBV7-4, the J gene TRBJ2-4, with D uncertain. This CDR3 has 17 amino acids. CDR1 SGHVT and CDR2 SQSDAQ come from the germline V gene. V lost 3 bases and J 0 bases, leaving 15 bases between the germline ends. CDR3 nucleotides: TGTGCCAGCAGCTTTTGGCTAGATCCCCTAGCCAAAAACATTCAGTACTTC. Translating gives CASSFWLDPLAKNIQYF.

J is TRBJ2-5 and V is TRBV7-9, with D maybe TRBD2 (6 bases). V was cut by 5 bases and J by 3 bases, with 19 bases left in between. CDR3 length: 16 residues. Germline V lookup: CDR1 SEHNR, CDR2 FQNEAQ (reference sequence). CDR3: CASSPREVGDKETQYF. The CDR3 DNA reads TGTGCCAGCAGCCCTAGGGAGGTAGGGGATAAAGAGACCCAGTACTTC. The full variable domain, completed using reference TRBV7-9 and TRBJ2-5, is DTGVSQNPRHKITKRGQNVTFRCDPISEHNRLYWYRQTLGQGPEFLTYFQNEAQLEKSRLLSDRFSAERPKGSFSTLEIQRTEQGDSAMYLCASSPREVGDKETQYFGPGTRLLVL.

The V and J genes are TRBV9 and TRBJ1-4; D gene unclear. The CDR3 has 14 residues. With 4 bases removed from V and 2 bases from J, the gap between germline ends came to 9 bases. Per the germline V gene, CDR1 is SGDLS and CDR2 is YYNGEE. The CDR3 protein is CASSSGGTNEKLFF. The CDR3 coding sequence is TGTGCCAGCAGCTCAGGTGGCACTAATGAAAAACTGTTTTTT.

The J gene is TRBJ2-2, the V gene TRBV5-4; the D is unclear. The germline V gene has CDR1 SGHNT and CDR2 YYREEE (reference sequence). CDR3 length: 12 residues. V was clipped by 0 bases and J by 7 bases, with 4 bases between them. The CDR3 DNA is TGTGCCAGCAGCTTGGGAGGCGGGGAGCTGTTTTTT. This encodes CASSLGGGELFF.

This rearrangement joins TRBV28 to TRBJ2-6; no firm D call. V was pared by 7 bases and J by 1 base, with 8 bases between. Looked up from germline, CDR1 is MDHEN and CDR2 is SYDVKM. CDR3 length equals 14 residues. This CDR3 is CASTPGSGANVLTF. CDR3 sequence (DNA): TGTGCCAGCACCCCGGGTTCTGGGGCCAACGTCCTGACTTTC.

This clone was seen just once. This rearrangement joins TRBV5-4 to TRBJ2-2; a weak D match, TRBD2 (6 bases). The CDR3 is 13 residues long. Germline CDR1 reads SGHNT; CDR2 reads YYREEE (reference sequence). Trimming removed 7 bases at V and 5 bases at J, with 12 bases between. The CDR3 loop reads CASLAAGTGELFF. The CDR3 DNA reads TGTGCCAGCCTCGCCGCGGGGACCGGGGAGCTGTTTTTT. Looking up the rest from reference TRBV5-4 and TRBJ2-2 gives the full variable domain: ETGVTQSPTHLIKTRGQQVTLRCSSQSGHNTVSWYQQALGQGPQFIFQYYREEENGRGNFPPRFSGLQFPNYSSELNVNALELDDSALYLCASLAAGTGELFFGEGSRLTVL.